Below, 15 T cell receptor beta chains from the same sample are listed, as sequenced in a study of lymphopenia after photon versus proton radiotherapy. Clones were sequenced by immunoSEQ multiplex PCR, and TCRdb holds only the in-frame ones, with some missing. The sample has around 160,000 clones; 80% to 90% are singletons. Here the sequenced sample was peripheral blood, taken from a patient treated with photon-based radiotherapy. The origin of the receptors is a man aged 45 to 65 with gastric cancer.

DNA of the CDR3: TGTGCCAGCAGTTTATCCCCCGCTCGGGCGACTAGCGGAGTGCGAGGCACCGGGGAGCTGTTTTTT. Protein: CASSLSPARATSGVRGTGELFF. V is TRBV27 and J is TRBJ2-2, with TRBD2 matching over 9 bases. CDR1 is MNHEY, CDR2 SMNVEV, per germline (reference sequence). V shed 0 bases and J 4 bases; nucleotides not matched to a gene: 21. This CDR3 region has 22 residues.

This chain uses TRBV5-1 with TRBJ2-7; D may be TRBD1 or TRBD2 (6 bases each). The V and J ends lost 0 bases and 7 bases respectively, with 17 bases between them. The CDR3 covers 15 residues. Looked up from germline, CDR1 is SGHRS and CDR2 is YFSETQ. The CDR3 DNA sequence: TGCGCCAGCAGCTTGGAGGGGGGAGAGGCAGAGGAGCAGTACTTC. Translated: CASSLEGGEAEEQYF. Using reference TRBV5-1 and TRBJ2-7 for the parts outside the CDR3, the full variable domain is KAGVTQTPRYLIKTRGQQVTLSCSPISGHRSVSWYQQTPGQGLQFLFEYFSETQRNKGNFPGRFSGRQFSNSRSEMNVSTLELGDSALYLCASSLEGGEAEEQYFGPGTRLTVT.

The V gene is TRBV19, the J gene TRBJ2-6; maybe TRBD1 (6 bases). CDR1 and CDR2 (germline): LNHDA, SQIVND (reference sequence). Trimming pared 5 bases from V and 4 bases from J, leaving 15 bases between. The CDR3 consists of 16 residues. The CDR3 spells CASSLQGVSGANVLTF. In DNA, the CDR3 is TGTGCCAGTAGTTTACAGGGTGTCTCCGGGGCCAACGTCCTGACTTTC.

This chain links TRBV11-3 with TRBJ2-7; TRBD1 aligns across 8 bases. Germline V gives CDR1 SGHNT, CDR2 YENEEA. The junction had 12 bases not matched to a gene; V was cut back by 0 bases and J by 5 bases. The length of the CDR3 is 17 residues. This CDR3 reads CASSLDRPGQGGNEQYF. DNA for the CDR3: TGTGCCAGCAGCTTAGACCGCCCCGGACAGGGTGGCAACGAGCAGTACTTC. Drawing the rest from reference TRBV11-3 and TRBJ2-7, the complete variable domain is EAGVVQSPRYKIIEKKQPVAFWCNPISGHNTLYWYLQNLGQGPELLIRYENEEAVDDSQLPKDRFSAERLKGVDSTLKIQPAELGDSAVYLCASSLDRPGQGGNEQYFGPGTRLTVT.

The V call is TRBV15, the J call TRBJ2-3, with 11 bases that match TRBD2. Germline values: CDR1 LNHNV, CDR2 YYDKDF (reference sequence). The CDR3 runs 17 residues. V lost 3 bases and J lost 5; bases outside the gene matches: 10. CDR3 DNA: TGTGCCACCAGCAGGTACCCGGGACTAGCGGACGAAGATACGCAGTATTTT. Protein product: CATSRYPGLADEDTQYF.

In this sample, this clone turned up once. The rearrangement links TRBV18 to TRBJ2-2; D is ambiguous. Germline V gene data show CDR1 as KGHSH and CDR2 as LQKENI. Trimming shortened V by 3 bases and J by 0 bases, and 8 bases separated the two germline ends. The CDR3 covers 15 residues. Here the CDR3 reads CASSPPVPNTGELFF. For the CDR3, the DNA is TGTGCCAGCTCACCCCCCGTACCGAACACCGGGGAGCTGTTTTTT.

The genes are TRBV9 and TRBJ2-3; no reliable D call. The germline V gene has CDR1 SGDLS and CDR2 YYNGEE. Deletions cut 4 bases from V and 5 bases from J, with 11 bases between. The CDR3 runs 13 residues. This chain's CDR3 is CASSSGVIDTQYF. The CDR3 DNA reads TGTGCCAGCAGCTCAGGAGTAATAGATACGCAGTATTTT.

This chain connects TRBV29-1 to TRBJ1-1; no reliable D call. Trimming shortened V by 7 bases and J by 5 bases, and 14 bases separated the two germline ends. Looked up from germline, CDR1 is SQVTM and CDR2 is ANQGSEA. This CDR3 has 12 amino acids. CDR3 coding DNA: TGCAGCGCTACCTCGGGGTGGACTGAAGCTTTCTTT. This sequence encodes CSATSGWTEAFF.

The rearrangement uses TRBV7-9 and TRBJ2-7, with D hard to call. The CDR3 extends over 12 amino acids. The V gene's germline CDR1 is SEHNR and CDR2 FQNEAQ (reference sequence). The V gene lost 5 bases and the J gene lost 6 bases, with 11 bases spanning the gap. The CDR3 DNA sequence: TGTGCCAGCAGCGCCCGACTGAGCGAGCAGTACTTC. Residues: CASSARLSEQYF.

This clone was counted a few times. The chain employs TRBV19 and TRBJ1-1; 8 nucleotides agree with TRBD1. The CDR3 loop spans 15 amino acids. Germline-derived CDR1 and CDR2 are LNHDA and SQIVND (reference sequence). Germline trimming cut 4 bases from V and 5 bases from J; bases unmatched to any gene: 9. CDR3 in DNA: TGTGCCAGTAGTAAAAAGACAGGGGCGTTTACTGAAGCTTTCTTT. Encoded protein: CASSKKTGAFTEAFF.

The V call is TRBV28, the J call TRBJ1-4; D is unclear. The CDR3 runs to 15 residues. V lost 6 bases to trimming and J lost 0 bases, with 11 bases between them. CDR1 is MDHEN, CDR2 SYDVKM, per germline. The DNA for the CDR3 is TGTGCCAGCAGCCCTGAGGGCCCAACTAATGAAAAACTGTTTTTT. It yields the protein CASSPEGPTNEKLFF.

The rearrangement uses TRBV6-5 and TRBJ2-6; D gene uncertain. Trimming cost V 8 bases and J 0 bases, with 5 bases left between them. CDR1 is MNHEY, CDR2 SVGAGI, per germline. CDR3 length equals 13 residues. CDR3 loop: CASHSSGANVLTF. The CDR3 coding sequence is TGTGCCAGCCATAGCTCTGGGGCCAACGTCCTGACTTTC.

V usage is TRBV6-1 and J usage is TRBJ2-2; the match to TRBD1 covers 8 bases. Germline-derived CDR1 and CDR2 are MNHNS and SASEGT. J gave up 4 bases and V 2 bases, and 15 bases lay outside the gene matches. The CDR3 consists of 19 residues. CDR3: CASSERLIGQGGGTGELFF. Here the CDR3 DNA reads TGTGCCAGCAGTGAAAGGTTAATTGGACAGGGAGGAGGCACCGGGGAGCTGTTTTTT.

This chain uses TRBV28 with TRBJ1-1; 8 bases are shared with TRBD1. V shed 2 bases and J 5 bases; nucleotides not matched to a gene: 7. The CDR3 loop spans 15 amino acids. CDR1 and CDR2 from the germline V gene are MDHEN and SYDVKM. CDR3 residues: CASSLDSRGRTEAFF. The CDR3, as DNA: TGTGCCAGCAGTTTAGATTCCAGGGGGCGGACTGAAGCTTTCTTT. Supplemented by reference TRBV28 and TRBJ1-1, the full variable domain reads DVKVTQSSRYLVKRTGEKVFLECVQDMDHENMFWYRQDPGLGLRLIYFSYDVKMKEKGDIPEGYSVSREKKERFSLILESASTNQTSMYLCASSLDSRGRTEAFFGQGTRLTVV.

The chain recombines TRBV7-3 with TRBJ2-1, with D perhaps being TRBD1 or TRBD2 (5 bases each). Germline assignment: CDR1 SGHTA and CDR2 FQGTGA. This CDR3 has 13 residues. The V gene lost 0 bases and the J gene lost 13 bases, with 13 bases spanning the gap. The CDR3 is CASSLTGPGLQFF. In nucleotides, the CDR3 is TGTGCCAGCAGCTTAACTGGGCCGGGGCTCCAGTTCTTC.